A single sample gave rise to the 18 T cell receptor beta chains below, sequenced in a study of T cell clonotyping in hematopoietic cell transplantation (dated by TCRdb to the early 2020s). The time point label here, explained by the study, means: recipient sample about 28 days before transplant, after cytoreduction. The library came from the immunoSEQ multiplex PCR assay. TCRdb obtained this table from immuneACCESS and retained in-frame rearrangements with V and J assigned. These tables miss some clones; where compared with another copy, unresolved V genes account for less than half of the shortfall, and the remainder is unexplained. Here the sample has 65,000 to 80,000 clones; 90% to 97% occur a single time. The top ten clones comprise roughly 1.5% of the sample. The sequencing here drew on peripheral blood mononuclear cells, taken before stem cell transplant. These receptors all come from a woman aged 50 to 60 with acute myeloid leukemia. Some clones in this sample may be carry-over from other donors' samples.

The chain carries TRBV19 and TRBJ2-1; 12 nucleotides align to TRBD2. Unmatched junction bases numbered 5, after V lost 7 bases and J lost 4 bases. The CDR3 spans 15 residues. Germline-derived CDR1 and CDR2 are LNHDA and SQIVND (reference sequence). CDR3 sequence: CASKLAGGSYNEQFF. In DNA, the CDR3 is TGTGCCAGTAAACTAGCGGGAGGTTCTTACAATGAGCAGTTCTTC. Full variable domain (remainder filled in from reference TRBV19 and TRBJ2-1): DGGITQSPKYLFRKEGQNVTLSCEQNLNHDAMYWYRQDPGQGLRLIYYSQIVNDFQKGDIAEGYSVSREKKESFPLTVTSAQKNPTAFYLCASKLAGGSYNEQFFGPGTRLTVL.

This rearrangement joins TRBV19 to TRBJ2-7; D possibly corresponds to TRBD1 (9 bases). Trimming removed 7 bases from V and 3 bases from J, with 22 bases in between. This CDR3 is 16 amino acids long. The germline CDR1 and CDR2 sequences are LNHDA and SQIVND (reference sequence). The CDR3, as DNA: TGTGCCAGTACCCTCGGTAGCGGGACAGGGTTCTACGAGCAGTACTTC. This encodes CASTLGSGTGFYEQYF.

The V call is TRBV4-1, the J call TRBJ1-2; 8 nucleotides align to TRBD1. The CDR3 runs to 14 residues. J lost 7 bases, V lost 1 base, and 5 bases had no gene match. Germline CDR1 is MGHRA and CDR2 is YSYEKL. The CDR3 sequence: CASSQGQGAAGYTF. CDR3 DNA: TGCGCCAGCAGCCAAGGGCAGGGGGCGGCTGGCTACACCTTC.

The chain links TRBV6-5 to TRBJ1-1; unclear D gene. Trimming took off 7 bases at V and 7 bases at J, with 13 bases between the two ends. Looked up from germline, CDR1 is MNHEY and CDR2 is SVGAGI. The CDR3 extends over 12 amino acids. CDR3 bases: TGTGCCAGCACGTCAACATATGGTGAAGCTTTCTTT. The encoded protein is CASTSTYGEAFF.

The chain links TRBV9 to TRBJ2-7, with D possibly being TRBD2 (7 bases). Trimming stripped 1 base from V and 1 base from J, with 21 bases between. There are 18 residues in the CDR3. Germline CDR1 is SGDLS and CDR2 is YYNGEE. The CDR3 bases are TGTGCCAGCAGCGTATTAGCTTTTGCGGGGGACATGTCCTACGAGCAGTACTTC. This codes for CASSVLAFAGDMSYEQYF.

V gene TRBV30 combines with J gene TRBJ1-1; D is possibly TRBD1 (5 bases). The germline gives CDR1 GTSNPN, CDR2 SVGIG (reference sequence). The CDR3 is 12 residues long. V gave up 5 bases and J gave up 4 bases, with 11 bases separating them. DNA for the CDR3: TGTGCCTGGGGGAGGGGTTTCACTGAAGCTTTCTTT. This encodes CAWGRGFTEAFF.

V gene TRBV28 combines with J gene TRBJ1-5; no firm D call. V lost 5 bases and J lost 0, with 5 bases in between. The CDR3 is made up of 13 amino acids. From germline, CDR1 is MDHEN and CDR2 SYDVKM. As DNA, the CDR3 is TGTGCCAGCAGTCCGTATAGCAATCAGCCCCAGCATTTT. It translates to CASSPYSNQPQHF. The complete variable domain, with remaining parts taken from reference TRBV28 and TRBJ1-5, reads DVKVTQSSRYLVKRTGEKVFLECVQDMDHENMFWYRQDPGLGLRLIYFSYDVKMKEKGDIPEGYSVSREKKERFSLILESASTNQTSMYLCASSPYSNQPQHFGDGTRLSIL.

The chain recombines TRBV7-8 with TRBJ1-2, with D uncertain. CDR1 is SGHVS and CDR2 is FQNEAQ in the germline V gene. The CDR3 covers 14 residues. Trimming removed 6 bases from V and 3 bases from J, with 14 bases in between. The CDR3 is CASSLYDGDYGYTF. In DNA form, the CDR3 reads TGTGCCAGCAGTTTATACGACGGAGACTATGGCTACACCTTC.

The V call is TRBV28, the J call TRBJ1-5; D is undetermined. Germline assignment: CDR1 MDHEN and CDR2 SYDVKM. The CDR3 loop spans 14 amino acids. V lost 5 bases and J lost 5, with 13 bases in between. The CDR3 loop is CASSISSEYQPQHF. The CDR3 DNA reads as TGTGCCAGCAGTATCTCCAGTGAATATCAGCCCCAGCATTTT.

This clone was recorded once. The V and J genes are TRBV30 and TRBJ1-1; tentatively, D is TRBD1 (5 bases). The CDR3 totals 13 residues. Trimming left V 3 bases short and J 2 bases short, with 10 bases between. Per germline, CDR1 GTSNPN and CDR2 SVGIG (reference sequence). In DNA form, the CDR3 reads TGTGCCTGGAGAGGGACTTTTAACACTGAAGCTTTCTTT. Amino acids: CAWRGTFNTEAFF.

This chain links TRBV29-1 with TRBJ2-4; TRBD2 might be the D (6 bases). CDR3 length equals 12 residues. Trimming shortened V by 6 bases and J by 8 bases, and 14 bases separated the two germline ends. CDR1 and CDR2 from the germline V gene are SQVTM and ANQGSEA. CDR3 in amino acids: CSVHGSGDIQYF. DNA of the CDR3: TGCAGCGTGCATGGGTCGGGGGACATTCAGTACTTC.

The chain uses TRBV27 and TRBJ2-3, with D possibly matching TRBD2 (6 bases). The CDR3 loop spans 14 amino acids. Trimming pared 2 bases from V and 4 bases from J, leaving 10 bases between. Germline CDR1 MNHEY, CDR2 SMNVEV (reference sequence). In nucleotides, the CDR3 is TGTGCCAGCAGTTTACGGGAGCCGGCAGATACGCAGTATTTT. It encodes CASSLREPADTQYF.

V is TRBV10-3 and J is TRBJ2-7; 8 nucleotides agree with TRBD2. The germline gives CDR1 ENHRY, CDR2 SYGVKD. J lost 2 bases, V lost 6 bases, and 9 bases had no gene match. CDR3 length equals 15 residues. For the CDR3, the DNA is TGTGCCATCAGGAAAGCGGGAGAGGCCACCTACGAGCAGTACTTC. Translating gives CAIRKAGEATYEQYF.

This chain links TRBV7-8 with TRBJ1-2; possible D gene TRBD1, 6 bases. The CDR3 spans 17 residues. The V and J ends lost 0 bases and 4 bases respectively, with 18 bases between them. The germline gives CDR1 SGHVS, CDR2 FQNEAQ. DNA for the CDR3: TGTGCCAGCAGCTTAGCACGGACAGCGCTTTCACGCTATGGCTACACCTTC. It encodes CASSLARTALSRYGYTF.

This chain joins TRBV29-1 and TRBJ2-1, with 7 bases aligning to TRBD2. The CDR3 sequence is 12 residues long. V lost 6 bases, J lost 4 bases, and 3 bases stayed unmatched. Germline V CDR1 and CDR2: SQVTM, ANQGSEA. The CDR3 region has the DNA TGCAGCGTAGCGGGGCCTTACAATGAGCAGTTCTTC. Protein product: CSVAGPYNEQFF.

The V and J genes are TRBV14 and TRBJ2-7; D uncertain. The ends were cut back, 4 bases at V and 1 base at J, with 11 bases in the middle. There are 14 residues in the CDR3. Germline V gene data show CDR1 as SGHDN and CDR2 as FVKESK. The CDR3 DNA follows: TGTGCCAGCAGCCCCCAAGGGTTTTCCTACGAGCAGTACTTC. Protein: CASSPQGFSYEQYF.

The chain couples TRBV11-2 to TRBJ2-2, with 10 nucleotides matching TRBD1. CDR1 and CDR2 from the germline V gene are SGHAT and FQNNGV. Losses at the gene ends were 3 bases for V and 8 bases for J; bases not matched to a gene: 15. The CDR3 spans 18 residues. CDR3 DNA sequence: TGTGCCAGCAGCTTCTGGGCCGGGACAGGGGAATTCAGAGGGGAGCTGTTTTTT. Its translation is CASSFWAGTGEFRGELFF.

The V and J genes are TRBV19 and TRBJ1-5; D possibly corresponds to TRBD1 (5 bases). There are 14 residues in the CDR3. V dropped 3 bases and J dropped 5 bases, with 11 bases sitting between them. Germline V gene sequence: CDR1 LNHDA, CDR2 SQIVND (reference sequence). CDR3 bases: TGTGCCAGTAGTATTGCGCAGGGCCATCAGCCCCAGCATTTT. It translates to CASSIAQGHQPQHF.